The rows below give T cell receptor beta chains drawn from one sample of a study of response to subunit inactivated influenza vaccine. TCRdb processed the RT-PCR reads anew with MiXCR; each CDR3 protein has one entry. The data contain 490,000 or so distinct CDR3 sequences, 7.6% of them singletons. The specimen was PBMCs from blood, collected less than 25 months after vaccination. All receptors derive from a man aged 50 to 69 who received an inactivated influenza vaccine. Both conserved end residues are part of each CDR3. D genes are given only for firm matches. Rows give clone size only sometimes, using once, few, many, or a class for an expanded clone.

D gene,J gene,clone size,V gene,CDR3 DNA,CDR3 protein
TRBD1,TRBJ1-5,NA,TRBV6-1,TGTGCCAGCAGAAAGGACAGGGATAGCAATCAGCCCCAGCATTTT,CASRKDRDSNQPQHF
NA,TRBJ1-1,NA,TRBV19,TGTGCCAGTAGTCGACCCCTCGGGAACACTGAAGCTTTCTTT,CASSRPLGNTEAFF
NA,TRBJ1-1,few,TRBV10-1,TGCGCCAGCAGATTGGACACGAACACTGAAGCTTTCTTT,CASRLDTNTEAFF
TRBD1,TRBJ2-5,NA,TRBV12-3/TRBV12-4,TGTGCCAGCAGTCAAGGACAGGGTGGTTGGGAGACCCAGTACTTC,CASSQGQGGWETQYF
NA,TRBJ1-2,many,TRBV12-3/TRBV12-4,TGTGCCAGCAGTTTAAGGGGTGGCTACACCTTC,CASSLRGGYTF
NA,TRBJ2-7,few,TRBV7-2,TGTGCCAGCAGCTTACCCGGAACCGCCTCCGAGCAGTACTTC,CASSLPGTASEQYF
NA,TRBJ1-6,many,TRBV6-2/TRBV6-3,TGTGCCAGCTTGGACAGCCAATATTCACCCCTCCACTTT,CASLDSQYSPLHF
NA,TRBJ2-3,NA,TRBV29-1,TGCAGCGTTGTCCTTAGCACAGATACGCAGTATTTT,CSVVLSTDTQYF
TRBD1,TRBJ2-7,few,TRBV6-1,TGTGCCAGCAGTGGGACAGGGTACCCCTACGAGCAGTACTTC,CASSGTGYPYEQYF
TRBD1,TRBJ1-5,NA,TRBV7-8,TGTGCCAGCAGCTTAGCGCTTGGACAGGGGTATAGTCAGCCCCAGCATTTT,CASSLALGQGYSQPQHF
TRBD2,TRBJ2-7,NA,TRBV5-1,TGCGCCAGCGGCGCCGGAAGACGGGGCGGGGGCTACGAGCAGTACTTC,CASGAGRRGGGYEQYF
NA,TRBJ2-4,NA,TRBV28,TGTGCCAGCAGTTTCCAGGGGTCTGCACCCAAAAACATTCAGTACTTC,CASSFQGSAPKNIQYF